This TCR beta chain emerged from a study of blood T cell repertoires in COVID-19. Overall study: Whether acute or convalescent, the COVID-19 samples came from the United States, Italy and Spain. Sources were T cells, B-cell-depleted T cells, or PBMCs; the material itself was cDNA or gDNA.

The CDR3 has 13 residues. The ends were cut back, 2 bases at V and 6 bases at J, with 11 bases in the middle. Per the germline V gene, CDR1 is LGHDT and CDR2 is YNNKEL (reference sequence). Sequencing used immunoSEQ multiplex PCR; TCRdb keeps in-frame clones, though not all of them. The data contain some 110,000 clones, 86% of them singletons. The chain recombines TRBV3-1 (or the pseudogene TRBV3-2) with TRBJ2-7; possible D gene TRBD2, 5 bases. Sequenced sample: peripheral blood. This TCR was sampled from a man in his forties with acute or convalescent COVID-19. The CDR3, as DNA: TGTGCCAGCAGCCAAATTCGGACTTCCGAGCAGTACTTC. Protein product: CASSQIRTSEQYF.